The rows below give T cell receptor beta chains drawn from one sample of a study of cytomegalovirus exposure and HLA in healthy donors. TCRdb keeps only in-frame clones here, not all; method: immunoSEQ multiplex PCR. This sample yields 150,000 to 200,000 clones, of which over 70% are seen a single time; approximately 1.5% belongs to the top ten. The sample was PBMCs. The receptors come from a woman aged 25 to 45 in good health and CMV-seropositive. The CDR3 runs from the conserved cysteine through the conserved F or W. D genes are given only for firm matches. The size entry is marked missing in some rows and otherwise reads once, few, many or a size class.

d_call | j_call | v_call | clone_size | cdr3_aa | cdr3_nt
TRBD1 | TRBJ1-1 | TRBV30 | - | CAWSGDRRNTEAFF | TGTGCCTGGAGTGGGGACAGGCGGAACACTGAAGCTTTCTTT
- | TRBJ2-3 | TRBV6-5 | - | CASSQDRRTDTQYF | TGTGCCAGCAGCCAAGACAGGCGCACAGATACGCAGTATTTT
TRBD1 | TRBJ1-5 | TRBV6-1 | - | CASTGTGNQPQHF | TGTGCCAGCACCGGGACAGGCAATCAGCCCCAGCATTTT
TRBD1 | TRBJ2-7 | TRBV30 | few | CAWTNTPGTGGLYEQYF | TGTGCCTGGACTAACACGCCCGGGACAGGGGGCCTCTACGAGCAGTACTTC
- | TRBJ2-7 | TRBV19 | once | CASSSRQASYEQYF | TGTGCCAGTAGCTCACGACAGGCTTCCTACGAGCAGTACTTC
- | TRBJ2-1 | TRBV28 | few | CASRPGPGEQFF | TGTGCCAGCAGGCCGGGTCCGGGGGAGCAGTTCTTC
- | TRBJ1-5 | TRBV28 | - | CASRQGDQPQHF | TGTGCCAGCAGGCAGGGTGATCAGCCCCAGCATTTT
- | TRBJ2-5 | TRBV9 | - | CASSVGRDKYQETQYF | TGTGCCAGCAGCGTAGGACGGGACAAGTACCAAGAGACCCAGTACTTC
TRBD1 | TRBJ1-3 | TRBV30 | - | CAWSGGQGAGNTIYF | TGTGCCTGGAGTGGGGGACAGGGGGCTGGAAACACCATATATTTT
- | TRBJ1-1 | TRBV27 | once | CASSPNRDTEAFF | TGTGCCAGCAGCCCGAACCGGGACACTGAAGCTTTCTTT
TRBD1 | TRBJ1-5 | TRBV19 | - | CASSLLSTGANQPQHF | TGTGCCAGTAGTCTCCTTTCGACAGGGGCCAATCAGCCCCAGCATTTT
TRBD2 | TRBJ2-2 | TRBV4-1 | - | CASSQDTSGRATGELFF | TGCGCCAGCAGCCAAGATACCAGCGGGAGGGCCACCGGGGAGCTGTTTTTT
TRBD2 | TRBJ2-7 | TRBV5-1 | - | CASSLGTSSIYEQYF | TGCGCCAGCAGCTTGGGGACTAGTAGCATCTACGAGCAGTACTTC
TRBD1 | TRBJ2-3 | TRBV11-2 | - | CASRTGNTDTQYF | TGTGCCAGCAGGACAGGGAACACAGATACGCAGTATTTT
TRBD2 | TRBJ2-7 | TRBV30 | - | CAWSTRLAGTYEQYF | TGTGCCTGGAGTACCCGACTAGCGGGAACCTACGAGCAGTACTTC
TRBD2 | TRBJ2-1 | TRBV7-2 | few | CASRPGGLAGLYRQFF | TGTGCCAGCAGACCAGGGGGGCTAGCGGGATTATATCGGCAGTTCTTC
TRBD1 | TRBJ2-1 | TRBV29-1 | - | CSVPGQGRYNEQFF | TGCAGCGTCCCGGGACAGGGTAGATACAATGAGCAGTTCTTC
- | TRBJ2-2 | TRBV7-7 | - | CATGAGRGHTGELFF | TGTGCCACCGGGGCCGGGCGGGGACACACCGGGGAGCTGTTTTTT
- | TRBJ2-7 | TRBV19 | - | CASSMGQGGDYEQYF | TGTGCCAGTAGTATGGGGCAGGGTGGGGACTACGAGCAGTACTTC
TRBD1 | TRBJ2-7 | TRBV27 | - | CASSTRGLGEQYF | TGTGCCAGCAGTACCAGGGGGCTAGGTGAGCAGTACTTC
- | TRBJ2-2 | TRBV27 | few | CASRGHGEGAGELFF | TGTGCCAGCAGGGGACATGGAGAAGGAGCCGGGGAGCTGTTTTTT
- | TRBJ2-7 | TRBV28 | once | CASSLGAYEQYF | TGTGCCAGCAGCCTAGGGGCCTACGAGCAGTACTTC